This section outlines one TCR beta chain sequence together with its context. This clonotype was found a few times. No antigen is known for it. Base qualities were left out, and no much larger clone turns up one base away. The CDR3 spans 15 residues, from the cysteine through the phenylalanine. This entry keeps only the CDR3 DNA: 45 bases, framed from base 1. The germline V gene (reference sequence) sets CDR1 to DFQATT and CDR2 to SNEGSKA. V is pared back by 0 bases and J by 2 bases, with 11 bases lying between the germline termini. This sample stems from a study of T cells after yellow fever vaccination (dated by TCRdb to the late 2010s). Some background on the complete study: Libraries from fractions with low cell numbers were prepared with the SMART-Seq v4 Ultra Low Input RNA kit. To follow T-cell clones before and after both primary and booster YFV17D yellow fever vaccination, bulk TCR alpha and beta repertoires underwent longitudinal sequencing. The cohort comprised two healthy male donors, one aged 18 to 30 and one aged 30 to 40 years. Blood samples were taken at several timepoints before and after primary and secondary immunization, and bulk PBMC replicates and cell subsets were isolated.

TCRdb shows the sequencer as Illumina NovaSeq 6000. TCR cDNA was synthesized by 5'RACE template switching, which introduced a universal primer site and unique molecular identifiers. cDNA synthesis was primed from both the TCR alpha and TCR beta constant segments. Two PCR steps were used to amplify libraries, with sample barcodes and sequencing adapters being added in the second step. Sequencing of libraries was done on Illumina HiSeq 2500 (2x100 bp) or NovaSeq (2x150 bp). The original pipeline was this. MIGEC handled demultiplexing of reads and collapsing into UMI consensus sequences, while MiXCR performed V(D)J alignment. Using edgeR on replicate PBMC samples, clonotypes were called vaccine-responding if FDR was below 0.01 and the log2 fold change was above 5 up to day 15. Bulk clonotypes were assigned CD4 or CD8 identity according to which sequenced CD4 or CD8 repertoire held them at higher abundance. TCRdb passed the public sequencing reads through fastp at Q25 and MiXCR, retaining productive beta sequences. Identical CDR3 proteins give one entry, which carries the most common genes and DNA. The V and J calls shown here were made by TCRdb, not taken from the authors' results. The sample records about 340,000 distinct CDR3 sequences, 12% of which are singletons. The ten largest clonotypes hold about 3% of the sample.

The treatment or condition label, as the study defines it: live attenuated yellow fever vaccine strain. PBMCs were isolated from peripheral blood using a standard Ficoll-Paque protocol. Dynabeads CD4 and CD8 positive selection kits were used to isolate the CD4 and CD8 T-cell fractions. TriZol was used to extract RNA from bulk PBMCs, from CD4 and CD8 fractions, and from dextramer-positive and dextramer-negative fractions. What the work shows at the level of the full study, not this receptor alone: Because abundant contaminating clonotypes from the bulk population could be contained in FACS-sorted repertoires, computational filtering was required. Most clones expanded after primary vaccination were re-detected after the booster (around 96% of CD4 and approximately 88% of CD8), suggesting broad memory maintenance. The secondary T-cell response was found to be weaker but faster than the primary response, with a peak reached on day 5 rather than on day 15. A small share of clonotypes was detected in both CD4 and CD8 compartments, with the overlap likely arising from convergent recombination. Only two donors were included in the study, so the extent to which the findings can be generalized is limited.

The sequences come from CD4+ T cells sorted from PBMCs, collected 15 days after the yellow fever booster vaccination. The rearrangement combines TRBV20-1 with TRBJ2-1; the D gene cannot be resolved reliably. This receptor was identified in a man younger than 35 who received the YFV17D yellow fever vaccine. Here is the DNA: TGCAGTGCTAGAGATCGGCTTGGGCCCTACAATGAGCAGTTCTTC. Its translation is CSARDRLGPYNEQFF.